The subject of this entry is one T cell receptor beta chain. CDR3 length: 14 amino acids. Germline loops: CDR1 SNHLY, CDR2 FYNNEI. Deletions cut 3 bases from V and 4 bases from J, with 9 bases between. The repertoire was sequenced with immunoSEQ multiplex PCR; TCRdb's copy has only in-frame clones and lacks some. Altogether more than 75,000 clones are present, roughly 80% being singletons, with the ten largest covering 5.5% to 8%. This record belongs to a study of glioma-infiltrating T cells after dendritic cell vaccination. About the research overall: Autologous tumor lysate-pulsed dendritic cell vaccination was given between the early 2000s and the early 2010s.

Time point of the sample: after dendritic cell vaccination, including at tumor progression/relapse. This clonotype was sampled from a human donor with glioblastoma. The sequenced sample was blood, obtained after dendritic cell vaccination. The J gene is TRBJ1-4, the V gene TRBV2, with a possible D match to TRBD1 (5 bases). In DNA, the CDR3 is TGTGCCAGCAGTGATGACAGAATTAATGAAAAACTGTTTTTT. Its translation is CASSDDRINEKLFF.